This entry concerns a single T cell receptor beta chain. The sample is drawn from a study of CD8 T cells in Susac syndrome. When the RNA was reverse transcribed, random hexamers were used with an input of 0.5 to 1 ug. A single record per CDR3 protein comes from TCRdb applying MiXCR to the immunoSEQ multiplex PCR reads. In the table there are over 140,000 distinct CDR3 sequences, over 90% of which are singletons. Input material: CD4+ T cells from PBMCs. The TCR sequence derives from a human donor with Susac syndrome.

CDR3 DNA: TGTGCCAGCAGTCGCGGCGACAGGGGGCGAGGAGAGACCCAGTACTTC. Protein product: CASSRGDRGRGETQYF. This chain connects TRBV12-3 or TRBV12-4 to TRBJ2-5; 10 nucleotides match TRBD1. This CDR3 has 16 amino acids. The J segment lost 4 bases and the V segment lost 5 bases, leaving 10 bases of the junction unmatched.